This entry is about one TCR beta chain. The antigen remains undetermined. The CDR3 runs 14 residues. Trimming removed 2 bases at V and 2 bases at J, with 9 bases between. Germline assignment: CDR1 SEHNR and CDR2 FQNEAQ (reference sequence). The data stem from a study of T-cell memory formation after mild COVID-19. Study-wide findings and caveats: Chiefly within CM and EM were the contracting CD4+ clones; CD8+ ones were within EMRA.

The 5'RACE method, run with constant-segment primers, produced TCR alpha and TCR beta cDNA libraries (carrying sample barcodes and UMIs). TCRdb re-called the 5' RACE reads with MiXCR, one entry per CDR3 protein. The sample holds roughly 580,000 distinct CDR3 sequences, more than 15% seen once. V gene TRBV7-9 combines with J gene TRBJ1-2; D call uncertain. The receptor was isolated from an adult woman who had mild COVID-19 (a few samples of this study predate the infection). Cell type and time point are not known. Sequences were obtained from PBMCs or a T cell subset sorted from them (not recorded which). CDR3 sequence (DNA): TGTGCCAGCAGCTTAATCCCGGCGAACTATGGCTACACCTTC. Amino acid sequence: CASSLIPANYGYTF.